This entry lists 5 T cell receptor beta chains sequenced from one sample in a study of CD8+ T cells in alopecia areata. Isolated RNA was reverse transcribed into cDNA used as the sequencing template. The table came from immunoSEQ multiplex PCR; TCRdb's copy has only in-frame clones and leaves some out. The sample records about 150,000 clones, roughly 50% being singletons. Material for sequencing was CD4+ T cells sorted from blood. These receptors all stem from a human donor with alopecia areata.

The chain combines TRBV20-1 with TRBJ2-1; D not resolved. V was cut by 1 base and J by 9 bases, with 7 bases left in between. The CDR3 is 11 residues long. Germline V CDR1 and CDR2: DFQATT, SNEGSKA (reference sequence). For the CDR3, the DNA is TGCAGTGCTAGAGTTCCGGCTGAGCAGTTCTTC. Its translation: CSARVPAEQFF.

V and J are TRBV28 and TRBJ2-5; unclear D gene. Deletions cut 2 bases from V and 7 bases from J, with 11 bases between. Germline-derived CDR1 and CDR2 are MDHEN and SYDVKM. The CDR3 sequence is 13 residues long. CDR3 nucleotides: TGTGCCAGCAGTTTAAGAGGAGCCGGGACCCAGTACTTC. Encoded protein: CASSLRGAGTQYF.

To note about this clone: Other DNA variants within this sample encode the same CDR3. This rearrangement joins TRBV28 to TRBJ1-2; D gene ambiguous. The V and J ends lost 3 bases and 3 bases respectively, with 5 bases between them. The CDR3 is 12 residues long. Germline V gives CDR1 MDHEN, CDR2 SYDVKM. CDR3 nucleotides: TGTGCCAGCAGTTTGAGGGACTATGGCTACACCTTC. Translation: CASSLRDYGYTF.

This clone turned up a few times. The chain employs TRBV29-1 and TRBJ1-1; D gene uncertain. The V end was cut by 5 bases, the J end by 0 bases, with 7 bases between. The CDR3 length is 12 residues. Germline V CDR1 and CDR2: SQVTM, ANQGSEA. For the CDR3, the DNA is TGCAGCGTTCTCAGAGTGAACACTGAAGCTTTCTTT. It yields the protein CSVLRVNTEAFF.

Note on this clone: The same CDR3 can be traced to other DNA sequences in this sample. J is TRBJ2-2 and V is TRBV9, with unresolved D. The V end was cut by 2 bases, the J end by 0 bases, with 5 bases between. Per the germline V gene, CDR1 is SGDLS and CDR2 is YYNGEE. The CDR3 is 14 residues long. The CDR3 DNA follows: TGTGCCAGCAGCGTGGGCCCGAACACCGGGGAGCTGTTTTTT. This translates into CASSVGPNTGELFF.